The following is a T cell receptor beta chain sequence with its context. The antigen is unknown. These data belong to a study of shared clonotypes between healthy human individuals. Findings and limits, study-wide: Donor clonotype sharing was expected to depend on sequencing depth.

Losses at the gene ends were 3 bases for V and 3 bases for J; bases not matched to a gene: 10. Germline CDR1 is SGHDT and CDR2 is YYEEEE. This CDR3 has 16 residues. Assay: immunoSEQ multiplex PCR; the TCRdb copy retains only in-frame clones and omits some. The profile shows nearly 500,000 clones, 76% of them singletons. Sequenced input: PBMCs. The source of this sequence is a woman aged 40 to 50 in good health. Some clones in this sample may be carry-over from other donors' samples. This rearrangement joins TRBV5-6 to TRBJ2-7; 9 bases align to TRBD2. CDR3 bases: TGTGCCAGCAGCTCCACAGGGACTAGCTTCCACTACGAGCAGTACTTC. Its protein product is CASSSTGTSFHYEQYF.